The clone carrying this T cell receptor beta chain was observed a handful of times. What it binds is unknown. These data are taken from a study of cytomegalovirus exposure and HLA in healthy donors. Profiled with immunoSEQ multiplex PCR; TCRdb holds only in-frame clones, not every one. The repertoire includes about 160,000 clones, roughly 84% of them detected once, and about a tenth sits in the top ten. Study-wide results and caveats: Researchers counted over 150 TCR beta chains as cytomegalovirus-associated.

With 9 bases clipped from V and 5 bases from J, the junction kept 7 bases outside the gene matches. CDR3 length equals 13 residues. Germline-derived CDR1 and CDR2 are SGHTA and FQGNSA. Input material: PBMCs. This sequence originates from a man in his thirties or forties in good health and CMV-seropositive. The chain has TRBV7-2 and TRBJ1-2; 9 nucleotides line up with TRBD1. Written as DNA, the CDR3 is TGTGCCAGTTCCTACAGGGGGCATTATGGCTACACCTTC. Amino acids: CASSYRGHYGYTF.